The rows below give T cell receptor beta chains drawn from one sample of a study of blood T cell repertoires in COVID-19. Using immunoSEQ multiplex PCR, the repertoire was profiled, and TCRdb retains in-frame clones only, with some absent. The sample contains approximately 480,000 clones, about 85% of which appear only once. The source material was PBMCs or T cells enriched from blood (not recorded which). Every receptor here comes from a woman aged 18-29 years who had recovered from COVID-19. Each CDR3 is given with its conserved first and last residue. A D gene is named only where the DNA matches it firmly. Clone size appears in some rows only: once, few, many, or a class for an expanded clone.

J,size,V,length,D,CDR3,DNA
TRBJ2-7,NA,TRBV19,14,TRBD1,CASSPPGQAHEQYF,TGTGCCAGTAGTCCACCGGGACAGGCTCACGAGCAGTACTTC
TRBJ1-1,NA,TRBV19,13,NA,CASSSSMNTEAFF,TGTGCCAGTAGTTCGAGCATGAACACTGAAGCTTTCTTT
TRBJ1-5,NA,TRBV6-1,19,TRBD1,CASSGAGTGEGRRNQPQHF,TGTGCCAGCAGTGGGGCGGGGACAGGGGAGGGCAGGAGGAATCAGCCCCAGCATTTT
TRBJ2-2,NA,TRBV2,17,NA,CASSEARRTGGAGELFF,TGTGCCAGCAGTGAAGCTAGGCGGACAGGAGGGGCCGGGGAGCTGTTTTTT
TRBJ2-2,NA,TRBV10-2,16,TRBD2,CASSEGAGGRTGELFF,TGCGCCAGCAGTGAAGGAGCGGGGGGCCGTACCGGGGAGCTGTTTTTT
TRBJ1-2,once,TRBV19,15,TRBD1,CASRPGGSLGYGYTF,TGTGCCAGTAGGCCAGGGGGGTCGCTCGGCTATGGCTACACCTTC
TRBJ2-1,NA,TRBV18,15,NA,CASSEGDQGSNEQFF,TGTGCCAGCTCCGAAGGCGACCAGGGAAGCAATGAGCAGTTCTTC
TRBJ1-1,NA,TRBV19,14,TRBD1,CASRIGTENTEAFF,TGTGCCAGTCGGATCGGGACAGAGAACACTGAAGCTTTCTTT
TRBJ2-4,NA,TRBV2,14,NA,CASTKSGDKIIQYF,TGTGCCAGCACTAAAAGTGGGGACAAGATCATTCAGTACTTC
TRBJ2-5,NA,TRBV5-4,13,TRBD2,CASSFSGVETQYF,TGTGCCAGCAGCTTTAGCGGGGTGGAGACCCAGTACTTC
TRBJ1-1,NA,TRBV10-3,14,NA,CAISEFEVSTEAFF,TGTGCCATCAGTGAGTTTGAGGTCAGCACTGAAGCTTTCTTT
TRBJ1-3,NA,TRBV3-1/TRBV3-2,14,NA,CASSQGRGGNTIYF,TGTGCCAGCAGCCAAGGGCGGGGCGGAAACACCATATATTTT
TRBJ2-1,NA,TRBV28,18,TRBD2,CASSLNWRGGRSYNEQFF,TGTGCCAGCAGTTTAAACTGGCGGGGGGGCCGGTCCTACAATGAGCAGTTCTTC
TRBJ1-2,NA,TRBV9,14,NA,CASTITSGDHGYTF,TGTGCCAGCACCATCACCTCGGGGGACCATGGCTACACCTTC
TRBJ2-1,NA,TRBV6-1,15,NA,CASSEEATLYNEQFF,TGTGCCAGCAGTGAGGAAGCGACCCTCTACAATGAGCAGTTCTTC
TRBJ1-2,NA,TRBV7-3,13,NA,CASSFGGSYGYTF,TGTGCCAGCAGCTTCGGTGGTAGCTATGGCTACACCTTC
TRBJ2-1,NA,TRBV9,19,TRBD2,CASSVLLAGGEISYNEQFF,TGTGCCAGCAGCGTATTGTTAGCGGGGGGCGAAATCTCCTACAATGAGCAGTTCTTC
TRBJ2-5,NA,TRBV4-1,15,TRBD2,CASSRSGALQETQYF,TGCGCCAGCAGCCGGAGCGGGGCTCTCCAAGAGACCCAGTACTTC
TRBJ1-3,NA,TRBV11-2,14,NA,CASSSYRSGNTIYF,TGTGCCAGCAGCTCCTACAGATCTGGAAACACCATATATTTT
TRBJ2-4,NA,TRBV6-5,13,NA,CAGRTSGEDIQYF,TGTGCCGGGCGGACCTCCGGGGAGGACATTCAGTACTTC
TRBJ1-4,NA,TRBV24-1,16,NA,CATSDFRQLRTEKLFF,TGTGCCACCAGTGATTTTCGACAATTACGAACTGAAAAACTGTTTTTT
TRBJ1-3,NA,TRBV28,15,NA,CASSSHFGGGNTIYF,TGTGCCAGCAGTTCCCACTTTGGGGGGGGAAACACCATATATTTT
TRBJ2-7,NA,TRBV2,16,TRBD2,CASILILAGGAYEQYF,TGTGCCAGCATACTCATCCTAGCGGGGGGAGCCTACGAGCAGTACTTC
TRBJ2-3,NA,TRBV13,17,TRBD2,CASSHGLAGLGTDTQYF,TGTGCCAGCAGCCACGGACTAGCGGGGCTGGGTACAGATACGCAGTATTTT
TRBJ1-2,NA,TRBV11-2,15,NA,CASSSTRGWSYGYTF,TGTGCCAGCAGCTCGACAAGGGGCTGGAGCTATGGCTACACCTTC
TRBJ1-5,NA,TRBV19,15,TRBD1,CATQTGGAGDQPQHF,TGTGCCACCCAGACAGGGGGCGCGGGTGATCAGCCCCAGCATTTT
TRBJ1-1,once,TRBV28,13,NA,CASVLQGDTEAFF,TGTGCCAGCGTATTACAGGGTGACACTGAAGCTTTCTTT
TRBJ1-2,NA,TRBV7-8,15,TRBD1,CASSFTGGGNYGYTF,TGTGCCAGCAGCTTCACAGGGGGGGGAAACTATGGCTACACCTTC
TRBJ1-2,NA,TRBV3-1/TRBV3-2,17,NA,CASSQGGQGPSNYGYTF,TGTGCCAGCAGCCAAGGGGGGCAGGGCCCATCTAACTATGGCTACACCTTC
TRBJ1-2,NA,TRBV6-5,15,TRBD1,CASSYSGRQGDGYTF,TGTGCCAGCAGTTACTCGGGGCGGCAGGGGGATGGCTACACCTTC
TRBJ1-3,many,TRBV7-9,14,NA,CASMKLSSGNTIYF,TGTGCCAGCATGAAGTTGAGCTCTGGAAACACCATATATTTT
TRBJ2-7,NA,TRBV2,15,NA,CASSSDSAEPPEQYF,TGTGCCAGCAGTTCCGACAGCGCTGAACCCCCCGAGCAGTACTTC
TRBJ1-1,NA,TRBV19,15,NA,CASSTRGGMNTEAFF,TGTGCCAGTAGTACCCGGGGAGGGATGAACACTGAAGCTTTCTTT
TRBJ1-1,NA,TRBV5-1,14,NA,CASSLDRFNTEAFF,TGCGCCAGCAGTCTAGACCGGTTTAACACTGAAGCTTTCTTT
TRBJ1-3,NA,TRBV11-2,17,NA,CASSLRGSIITGNTIYF,TGTGCCAGCAGCTTAAGGGGGAGTATAATAACTGGAAACACCATATATTTT
TRBJ1-4,NA,TRBV28,16,TRBD1,CASSEIGGRTNEKLFF,TGTGCCAGCAGCGAAATAGGGGGCAGGACTAATGAAAAACTGTTTTTT
TRBJ1-1,NA,TRBV28,15,NA,CASSAPRDMRTEAFF,TGTGCCAGCAGTGCCCCGAGGGATATGAGGACTGAAGCTTTCTTT
TRBJ1-1,NA,TRBV2,12,TRBD1,CATSQGATEAFF,TGTGCCACCAGTCAGGGGGCAACTGAAGCTTTCTTT
TRBJ2-7,NA,TRBV12-5,12,NA,CASGLVSKEQYF,TGTGCTAGTGGTCTTGTATCTAAGGAGCAGTACTTC
TRBJ2-1,NA,TRBV27,14,NA,CASSLVAGYNEQFF,TGTGCCAGCAGTTTAGTGGCAGGATACAATGAGCAGTTCTTC
TRBJ1-2,NA,TRBV2,16,NA,CASSEPPRVRVGGYTF,TGTGCCAGCAGTGAACCGCCGCGGGTAAGAGTGGGCGGCTACACCTTC
TRBJ1-6,NA,TRBV15,15,NA,CATSRATAGNSPLHF,TGTGCCACCAGCAGAGCGACAGCCGGTAATTCACCCCTCCACTTT
TRBJ1-4,NA,TRBV7-2,14,TRBD1,CASSPGQYNEKLFF,TGTGCCAGCAGCCCGGGACAGTATAATGAAAAACTGTTTTTT
TRBJ2-5,NA,TRBV2,15,TRBD2,CASSESSGGLETQYF,TGTGCCAGCAGTGAATCCAGCGGGGGGTTAGAGACCCAGTACTTC
TRBJ1-1,once,TRBV27,15,NA,CASRGQGTLNTEAFF,TGTGCCAGCAGAGGCCAGGGCACTTTGAACACTGAAGCTTTCTTT
TRBJ1-6,NA,TRBV6-1,14,NA,CASSEALVRSPLHF,TGTGCCAGCAGTGAAGCTCTAGTGAGGTCACCCCTCCACTTT
TRBJ2-3,NA,TRBV9,14,TRBD2,CASGLAGGSDTQYF,TGTGCCAGCGGCCTAGCGGGGGGGAGTGATACGCAGTATTTT